This T cell receptor beta chain was recovered during a study of cytomegalovirus exposure and HLA in healthy donors (dated by TCRdb to about 2017). In terms of the full investigation: According to an earlier analysis of around 600 of the donors, about 170 million T cells yielded 117 million unique TCR beta sequences and about 300 Gb of sequence data. In addition to the first cohort of around 670 subjects, a separate validation cohort of 120 different subjects was used. To predict cytomegalovirus infection status, the study combined high-throughput TCR immunosequencing, statistical association of individual TCRs with disease status, and machine learning. The aim of the study was to test whether cataloging public T cell receptors could identify signatures of past pathogen exposure. Roughly 5 DR-DQ haplotypes were handled as single units for association and clustering because linkage in the cohort was strong. A later genetic analysis used genome-wide SNP genotypes for 398 of the 666 donors, treating that subset as a discovery cohort. All discovery cohort repertoires had been generated using a single sequencing platform. Of the approximately 400 genotyped donors, roughly 80% were placed in the genetic ancestry cluster associated with self-reported Caucasian donors. Using immunosequencing, the study profiled T cell repertoires from roughly 650 subjects and related those repertoires to cytomegalovirus serostatus. Alongside the repertoire data, information on donor age, sex, ethnicity and CMV serostatus was compiled. A later analysis re-analyzed previously published TCR beta repertoires from about 600 donors and added high-resolution HLA genotyping to study TCR occurrence patterns. Both class I and class II loci were covered by HLA typing, at four-digit resolution. An early release covering roughly 640 HLA-typed donors comprised roughly 300 gigabases of sequencing data and tens of millions of unique TCR sequences. Typing coverage differed by locus: A, B, C, DRB1 and DQB1 were typed in roughly 620-640 donors, DQA1 in 500 to 550, DPA1 in 600 to 610, and DPB1 in roughly 470. Rather than using new phenotypic data, the later analysis identified candidate immune exposures from TCR beta sequences and from how often those sequences occurred across donors. An earlier analysis of 500 to 750 of the donors applied high-throughput TCR beta sequencing to assess whether each TCR beta V gene segment acted as functional or pseudogenic. Among a few hundred genotyped donors of the cohort, an average of approximately 250,000 unique TCR beta nucleotide sequences were sequenced per donor, about a sixth of them non-productive. The paper's findings and limits, for the study overall: When HLA alleles, especially DR and DQ, strongly co-occurred, TCR associations were difficult to assign to individual alleles. A cluster of highly shared sequence variants was judged likely to be a technical artifact of the sequencing pipeline. The only immune exposure information available for the cohort was CMV serostatus. A further reported finding was that TCR beta sequences accurately predicted the HLA-A and HLA-B alleles for most subjects in the first cohort. HLA typing was unavailable for some donors at each locus, so association tests used only the typed subset. In this cohort, only TCR beta chains were sequenced, and detectable features were limited by the absence of alpha or paired-chain data. The presence/absence analyses assumed that sequencing depth was roughly uniform across donors, and that assumption may not be true. Most TCR sequences were observed very rarely across donors, whereas some public TCRs were present in many individuals. The authors suggested that the approach could potentially be extended to other disease states and immunological phenotypes. Broadly in line with IMGT annotations, most TCR beta V segments showed up in productive rearrangements about 87% or about 30% of the time in an earlier analysis of several hundred of the donors. Correlated functional status among segregating V segments might be attributable to linkage disequilibrium, but an unknown experimental factor could not be ruled out. In a later analysis, HLA-associated TCR beta chains were found to be more clonally expanded and to have lower generation probabilities than equally common non-associated chains. Some IMGT-functional V segments, including TRBV6-2 and TRBV6-3, could not be distinguished by the 87-base-pair reads and were therefore excluded. Because counts were too low, about 18 rarely observed V segments, including chromosome 9 orphons, were excluded from the earlier analysis of roughly 580 of the donors. The classifier was reported to diagnose cytomegalovirus status with high specificity and sensitivity in both the original cohort and the validation cohort. Most CMV-associated TCR beta chains appeared to be HLA-restricted in a later analysis, and the HLA associations seemed to be driven largely by CMV exposure. In vitro tests confirmed that a few of the cytomegalovirus-associated TCR beta chains recognize cytomegalovirus antigens. According to a later genetic analysis, donors in an Asian-associated ancestry cluster had fewer N-insertions in productive TCRs than the approximately 630-donor mean. At a false discovery rate of 0.05, a later analysis linked 16,000 or so TCR beta sequences to specific HLA alleles. In a later genetic analysis, a missense DCLRE1C variant was associated with V-gene and J-gene trimming of TCR beta chains, and the association was replicated in an independent cohort. The study gave a list of over 150 TCR beta chains associated with cytomegalovirus. In a later analysis, the rate of TCR association differed among HLA loci, with DRB1 alleles having the most associated TCRs and HLA-C alleles having the fewest. In a later analysis, several top co-occurrence clusters were reported to appear linked to parvovirus B19, influenza, CMV and Epstein-Barr virus.

The CDR3, cysteine through phenylalanine, is 15 amino acids long. Only the CDR3 DNA is retained, 45 bases long and in frame from the first base. Based on the germline V gene, the CDR1 and CDR2 sequences are MDHEN and SYDVKM. After removal of 3 bases from V and 10 bases from J, the junction retains 10 bases not matched to a gene. On this clone: This clone's antigen is unknown. Qualities for individual bases were not recorded, and no much larger clone is one base off.

The method was the immunoSEQ multiplex PCR assay. A mixture of 60 forward primers for TCR Vbeta segments and 13 reverse primers for TCR Jbeta segments was used in the multiplex PCR. A multiplex PCR assay on genomic DNA amplified the CDR3 region of rearranged TCR beta genes. The amplified TCR beta libraries were sequenced on the Illumina HiSeq System as 87-base-pair reads. The authors processed their data as follows. Across the 500 to 750 repertoires, a later analysis counted around 80 million unique TCR beta chains, roughly 11 million of which were shared by at least two donors. Raw reads were error-corrected and collapsed into unique sequences by a nearest-neighbor algorithm in which closely related sequences were merged to remove PCR and sequencing errors. To assign V, D and J gene segments, CDR3 sequences were aligned to IMGT reference sequences. Each retained sequence needed at least a six-nucleotide match to both a V gene segment and a J gene segment. Rearrangements were classified as productive when the CDR3 lacked stop codons and remained in frame with V and J, and all other rearrangements were classified as non-productive. CDR3 was defined by IMGT convention, running from the second conserved V-encoded cysteine to the conserved J-encoded phenylalanine. The earlier analysis of more than 450 of the donors excluded sequences that lacked an unambiguous match to a single V gene segment. An earlier analysis of 587 of the donors classified V segments as functional when productive rearrangements were above 56.7% and as segregating when the standard deviation between donors was above 5%. A statistical classification framework was built to diagnose cytomegalovirus status from the catalog of TCR beta chain sequences. In a later analysis, V and J genes were assigned by comparing TCR nucleotide sequences against IMGT/GENE-DB human TR gene sequences. Using the TCRdist pipeline, a later analysis assigned CDR3 sequences along with most-parsimonious VDJ recombination scenarios. In a later analysis, each TCR beta chain was defined by its CDR3 amino acid sequence together with its V-gene family, and reads lacking a unique V-gene family were excluded. In a later analysis, around 600 highly shared, low-generation-probability nucleotide sequences were removed to address suspected cross-contamination and a sequencing artifact. For each public chain, a later analysis derived a clonal expansion index from normalized ranks of inferred template counts within each repertoire. In a later analysis, generation probabilities were computed with a VDJ recombination model fitted to out-of-frame rearrangements, and the resulting probabilities were checked against IGoR. In a later analysis, TCR-TCR, TCR-HLA and TCR-CMV co-occurrence was scored with hypergeometric tests, and a repertoire-size bias correction was applied to TCR pairs. In a later analysis, false discovery rates were estimated by permuting HLA or CMV assignments 20 times. In a later analysis, co-occurring TCRs were grouped with DBSCAN, and TCRdist sequence similarity was added when clustering was performed within HLA-allele-positive subsets. Repertoires with fewer than 30,000 or more than 120,000 public chains, plus five repertoires with anomalous nucleotide sharing, were excluded from co-occurrence clustering. What TCRdb holds here is the immuneACCESS table cut down to in-frame rearrangements. Part of the clones is not present; checked against another copy, under half of the missing clones reflect an unresolved V gene, and the others are unexplained. That table is the source of V, J and clone size, and D and trimming were worked out from the DNA. The sample contains about 57,000 clones, about four fifths of them found a single time. The top ten clones comprise 6.8% of the sample.

The cohort consisted of approximately 670 healthy bone marrow donors. All cohort members were sampled while nominally healthy, although unrecorded immune exposures were likely present. The donor was CMV seropositive and was included in the group of approximately 310 seropositive cohort members. A peripheral blood sample was collected from each donor, and TCR beta sequencing was performed on peripheral blood mononuclear cells. Genomic DNA extraction from the blood cell samples was performed with the Qiagen DNeasy Blood Extraction Kit. The chain couples TRBV28 to TRBJ2-1; 9 bases in the junction line up with TRBD2. The sample comprised PBMCs. The clonotype originates from a man under 40 in good health and CMV-seropositive. The DNA sequence is TGTGCCAGCAGTTTCGGCGGGGGGGCCCCCCAGGAGCAGTTCTTC. This is translated as CASSFGGGAPQEQFF.